These T cell receptor beta chains were read from a single sample in a study of response to subunit inactivated influenza vaccine. TCRdb passed the RT-PCR reads through MiXCR, listing each CDR3 protein once. The repertoire holds about 580,000 distinct CDR3 sequences, less than 15% seen once, with more than 9.5% in the top ten. Specimen: PBMCs from blood, collected 11 to 12 days after vaccination. The receptor set was obtained from a man aged 45-65 years who received an inactivated influenza vaccine. Both conserved end residues are part of each CDR3. Each record gives: V gene, clone size, D gene, J gene, CDR3 length, CDR3 DNA, CDR3 protein. A D gene is named only where the DNA matches it firmly. The size entry is marked missing in some rows and otherwise reads once, few, many or a size class.

TRBV7-8,few,TRBD1,TRBJ2-7,14,TGTGCCAGCAGCTTAGGACAGGGTAAAAGCGAGCAGTACTTC,CASSLGQGKSEQYF
TRBV5-1,-,-,TRBJ2-3,16,TGCGCCAGCAGCTTGGGACTGTTAGACAGCACAGATACGCAGTATTTT,CASSLGLLDSTDTQYF
TRBV20-1,-,TRBD1,TRBJ2-3,15,TGCAGTGCTAGAGATCACACAGGGGGCATAGATACGCAGTATTTT,CSARDHTGGIDTQYF
TRBV6-1,-,TRBD1,TRBJ2-2,14,TGTGCCAGCAGTCCACAGGGGTGGGCCGGGGAGCTGTTTTTT,CASSPQGWAGELFF
TRBV3-1,-,-,TRBJ1-6,14,TGTGCCAGCAGCGAAGAGCACCAGAATTCACCCCTCCACTTT,CASSEEHQNSPLHF
TRBV20-1,many,TRBD1,TRBJ2-7,15,TGCAGTGCTAGCCCTGGGACAGTACTTGACTACGAGCAGTACTTC,CSASPGTVLDYEQYF
TRBV12-3/TRBV12-4,-,TRBD2,TRBJ2-2,15,TGTGCCAGCAGGCCGACTAGCGGGAGGGCCGGGGAGCTGTTTTTT,CASRPTSGRAGELFF
TRBV4-2,few,-,TRBJ2-7,14,TGTGCCAGCAGCCCCGATCCCGGTCCTTTCGAGCAGTACTTC,CASSPDPGPFEQYF
TRBV6-1,few,TRBD1,TRBJ1-5,14,TGTGCCAGCAGTACCGCGGACAGGGGGCTCGCCCAGCATTTT,CASSTADRGLAQHF
TRBV18,-,-,TRBJ2-3,14,TGTGCCAGCTCAGCAGAGGCTATCACAGATACGCAGTATTTT,CASSAEAITDTQYF
TRBV15,many,-,TRBJ1-1,15,TGTGCCACCAGCAGAGATATAACGGTGAACACTGAAGCTTTCTTT,CATSRDITVNTEAFF
TRBV10-3,few,-,TRBJ2-7,11,TGTGCCATCAGTGCCAACTACGAGCAGTACTTC,CAISANYEQYF
TRBV6-6,few,-,TRBJ2-1,11,TGTGCCAGCAGTACCGGGACACGGCAGTTCTTC,CASSTGTRQFF
TRBV12-3/TRBV12-4,many,-,TRBJ1-6,13,TGTGCCAGCAGCTTAGAGGGGAATTCACCCCTCCACTTT,CASSLEGNSPLHF
TRBV5-1,few,-,TRBJ1-1,14,TGCGCCAGCAGCTTGACCTTACAGGGAACTGAAGCTTTCTTT,CASSLTLQGTEAFF
TRBV4-1,-,-,TRBJ2-7,16,TGCGCCAGCAGCCAAGTACTGTCATCCACATCCTACGAGCAGTACTTC,CASSQVLSSTSYEQYF
TRBV5-1,few,-,TRBJ2-3,15,TGCGCCAGCAGCTTCGGGGTCTCGGGAGCAGATACGCAGTATTTT,CASSFGVSGADTQYF
TRBV7-2,few,-,TRBJ2-2,14,TGTGCCAGCAGCCCACTTACCGACACCGGGGAGCTGTTTTTT,CASSPLTDTGELFF
TRBV3-1,few,-,TRBJ1-1,13,TGTGCCAGCGGATTTGGAGGAAGCACTGAAGCTTTCTTT,CASGFGGSTEAFF
TRBV30,few,-,TRBJ1-5,15,TGTGCCTGGAGTACCGGGAGAGGGGGCAATCAGCCCCAGCATTTT,CAWSTGRGGNQPQHF
TRBV7-3,few,TRBD2,TRBJ2-1,15,TGTGCCAGCAGCTACTCCGGGACTAGCGGTAGTGAGCAGTTCTTC,CASSYSGTSGSEQFF
TRBV25-1,many,TRBD1,TRBJ1-2,14,TGTGCCAGCAGTGAAGGACAGGGCGCATGGGGCTACACCTTC,CASSEGQGAWGYTF
TRBV20-1,-,-,TRBJ2-3,13,TGCAGTGCTAGAGATCTCATGGAAGATACGCAGTATTTT,CSARDLMEDTQYF
TRBV5-6,-,TRBD2,TRBJ2-1,15,TGTGCCAGCAGCTCCGGACTAGTTTCCTACAATGAGCAGTTCTTC,CASSSGLVSYNEQFF
TRBV4-1,few,TRBD2,TRBJ2-7,18,TGCGCCAGCAGCCAAGATCGTGTAGTAAGCGGGGGCATATACGAGCAGTACTTC,CASSQDRVVSGGIYEQYF
TRBV15,few,-,TRBJ2-1,17,TGTGCCACCAGCAGAGATCGGCAGGGGGGAACCTACAATGAGCAGTTCTTC,CATSRDRQGGTYNEQFF
TRBV20-1,few,TRBD2,TRBJ2-2,15,TGCAGTGCTAGGGGGACTAGCGGGGGTACCGGGGAGCTGTTTTTT,CSARGTSGGTGELFF
TRBV7-6,-,-,TRBJ1-6,15,TGTGCCAGCAGCTTAGCGCGGGGGGGAGATTCACCCCTCCACTTT,CASSLARGGDSPLHF
TRBV5-1,few,-,TRBJ1-2,16,TGCGCCAGCAGCTTGGATGGGGGGGCGTCCTTCTATGGCTACACCTTC,CASSLDGGASFYGYTF
TRBV5-1,-,-,TRBJ1-1,14,TGCGCCAGCAGCTCAACAGACATGAACACTGAAGCTTTCTTT,CASSSTDMNTEAFF
TRBV5-6,many,-,TRBJ1-1,13,TGTGCCAGCAGCTTGGGGTGGAACACTGAAGCTTTCTTT,CASSLGWNTEAFF
TRBV7-2,few,TRBD2,TRBJ2-7,14,TGTGCCAGCAGCTTTAGCGGGGGGGAGGGTGAGCAGTACTTC,CASSFSGGEGEQYF
TRBV4-2,-,TRBD2,TRBJ2-2,17,TGTGCCAGCAGTCTGACTAGCGGGAGAAAGCACACCGGGGAGCTGTTTTTT,CASSLTSGRKHTGELFF
TRBV12-3/TRBV12-4,-,TRBD2,TRBJ2-7,15,TGTGCCAGCAGTTTCTTTGGACTAGCGGGAGACGAGCAGTACTTC,CASSFFGLAGDEQYF
TRBV3-1,-,-,TRBJ2-7,14,TGTGCCAGCAGCCAAGGGACAGTAAGGGACGAGCAGTACTTC,CASSQGTVRDEQYF
TRBV7-9,-,-,TRBJ1-2,14,TGTGCCAGCAGCTCGGGGGCAGCTAACTATGGCTACACCTTC,CASSSGAANYGYTF
TRBV27,-,TRBD1,TRBJ1-1,15,TGTGCCAGCAGAATGACAGGGTTTGCGAAGGATGAAGCTTTCTTT,CASRMTGFAKDEAFF
TRBV5-1,-,TRBD1,TRBJ2-1,15,TGCGCCAGCAGCCCAGGGGGCGCCTCCTACAATGAGCAGTTCTTC,CASSPGGASYNEQFF
TRBV27,-,TRBD1,TRBJ1-2,14,TGTGCCAGCAGTCTCCGTCGGACAGGGGATGGCTACACCTTC,CASSLRRTGDGYTF
TRBV5-1,-,-,TRBJ2-3,17,TGCGCCAGCAGCCCGGGCATGGGGCTGGCTAGCACAGATACGCAGTATTTT,CASSPGMGLASTDTQYF
TRBV7-2,many,-,TRBJ1-5,15,TGTGCCAGCAGCTCACCACCGGGCCACAATCAGCCCCAGCATTTT,CASSSPPGHNQPQHF
TRBV6-2/TRBV6-3,-,TRBD2,TRBJ2-7,16,TGTGCCAGCACCCTCTTTTCGTCGGGGGGAAGATACGAGCAGTACTTC,CASTLFSSGGRYEQYF
TRBV20-1,many,-,TRBJ2-7,12,TGCAGTGCTAGCCGCCGGGGCGACGAGCAGTACTTC,CSASRRGDEQYF
TRBV19,-,TRBD1,TRBJ2-7,15,TGTGCCAGTAGCTACCGGGACAGGGGTGGCTACGAGCAGTACTTC,CASSYRDRGGYEQYF
TRBV11-2,-,-,TRBJ2-7,15,TGTGCCAGCAGCTTAGTTATGGTCAGTTTCTACGAGCAGTACTTC,CASSLVMVSFYEQYF
TRBV28,-,-,TRBJ2-7,12,TGTGCCAGCAGGGGATTCGGCTACGAGCAGTACTTC,CASRGFGYEQYF
TRBV4-1,many,-,TRBJ2-7,15,TGCGCCAGCAGCCAATTTAGGGGGAGTGGCAACGAGCAGTACTTC,CASSQFRGSGNEQYF
TRBV20-1,-,-,TRBJ1-5,13,TGCAGTGCTAGAAAGACAGAGGATCAGCCCCAGCATTTT,CSARKTEDQPQHF
TRBV11-2,-,-,TRBJ2-7,16,TGTGCCAGCAGCCAGCTTTTCGATACAGGGAGCAACGAGCAGTACTTC,CASSQLFDTGSNEQYF
TRBV20-1,-,TRBD1,TRBJ2-7,13,TGCAGTGCTATTGGGGACAGGGGCAGCGAGCAGTACTTC,CSAIGDRGSEQYF
TRBV7-2,-,TRBD2,TRBJ2-1,13,TGTGCCAGCAGCCTGGGGACTAGCGGAGGGATGTTCTTC,CASSLGTSGGMFF
TRBV7-2,few,-,TRBJ1-1,14,TGTGCCAGCAGACAGGTGGGGGTTCGGACTGAAGCTTTCTTT,CASRQVGVRTEAFF
TRBV30,few,-,TRBJ2-7,13,TGTGCCTGTGTACCCGCGTCCTTTCTCGAGCAGTACTTC,CACVPASFLEQYF